Included here is one T cell receptor beta chain sequence, with context. This sample stems from a study of T cells after yellow fever vaccination. The 5'RACE template-switching step produced TCR cDNA and added a universal primer site and UMIs. TCRdb re-called the 5' RACE reads with MiXCR, one entry per CDR3 protein. The sample contains hundreds of thousands of distinct CDR3 sequences, roughly 19% of which appear only once. The sample consisted of PBMCs, taken 15 days after the yellow fever booster vaccination. The TCR was taken from a man aged 30 to 39 who received the YFV17D yellow fever vaccine.

The CDR3, as DNA: TGTGCCAGCTCAACTGGACAGCTTAAGACAGATACGCAGTATTTT. Residues: CASSTGQLKTDTQYF. The chain carries TRBV18 and TRBJ2-3; D possibly corresponds to TRBD1 (6 bases). Germline CDR1 reads KGHSH; CDR2 reads LQKENI. The CDR3 runs to 15 residues. The ends were cut back, 5 bases at V and 3 bases at J, with 15 bases in the middle.